These T cell receptor beta chains were read from a single sample in a study of T cell repertoires in cytomegalovirus infection. Via MiXCR, TCRdb re-called the reads, giving one row per CDR3 protein. The data contain about 450,000 distinct CDR3 sequences, 25% to 40% of them seen just once; the ten biggest clones take up approximately 15%. Sequencing input: PBMCs. The receptors shown here come from a human donor in good health (CMV status not recorded). Some clones in this sample may be carry-over from other donors' samples. CDR3s include the opening cysteine and the closing phenylalanine or tryptophan. The order of the fields is CDR3 DNA, CDR3 protein, J gene, V gene, clone size, D gene. The D gene is left open where the match is weak. Part of the rows lack a size; the others show once, few, many or a class for expanded clones.

DNA: TGTGCCAGCAGAGGGACAGCTAGTAAGAACTATGGCTACACCTTC
CDR3: CASRGTASKNYGYTF
J: TRBJ1-2
V: TRBV6-1
size: many
D: TRBD1

DNA: TGTGCCAGCAGCTCGGGACTCCAAAGCTCCTACAATGAGCAGTTCTTC
CDR3: CASSSGLQSSYNEQFF
J: TRBJ2-1
V: TRBV7-9
size: few
D: .

DNA: TGTGCCACCAGCGGGGCAGGGTCCGGGGCCAACGTCCTGACTTTC
CDR3: CATSGAGSGANVLTF
J: TRBJ2-6
V: TRBV15
size: few
D: .

DNA: TGTGCCAGCAGTAAGGGAGGACAGGGTTTCATCTACGAGCAGTACTTC
CDR3: CASSKGGQGFIYEQYF
J: TRBJ2-7
V: TRBV12-3/TRBV12-4
size: .
D: TRBD1

DNA: TGTGCCAGCAGCGTAGGCACCCCAGGGGTTGAGCAGTTCTTC
CDR3: CASSVGTPGVEQFF
J: TRBJ2-1
V: TRBV9
size: once
D: .

DNA: TGTGCCTGGGAGAACGGCCCGGATACGCAGTATTTT
CDR3: CAWENGPDTQYF
J: TRBJ2-3
V: TRBV30
size: .
D: .

DNA: TGCAGTGCTAGAGGGACGGGCACGGCAGGTTTC
CDR3: CSARGTGTAGF
J: TRBJ1-6
V: TRBV20-1
size: few
D: .

DNA: TGTGCCAGCAGCTTAGCAGGGGGCGGTAACTATGGCTACACCTTC
CDR3: CASSLAGGGNYGYTF
J: TRBJ1-2
V: TRBV7-2
size: many
D: TRBD1

DNA: TGTGCCAGCAGCCCGGTTATACTCAATAAGGAGCAGTTCTTC
CDR3: CASSPVILNKEQFF
J: TRBJ2-1
V: TRBV7-2
size: .
D: .

DNA: TGTGCCAGCAGGAAACAGGGGATCTCTGGAAACACCATATATTTT
CDR3: CASRKQGISGNTIYF
J: TRBJ1-3
V: TRBV2
size: .
D: TRBD1

DNA: TGTGCCAGCAGTGAAGGCGGGGGGGATACGCAGTATTTT
CDR3: CASSEGGGDTQYF
J: TRBJ2-3
V: TRBV2
size: .
D: TRBD2

DNA: TGTGCCAGTAGTATAATCTCCGCCACTAATTCACCCCTCCACTTT
CDR3: CASSIISATNSPLHF
J: TRBJ1-6
V: TRBV19
size: .
D: .

DNA: TGTGCCAGCAGCGAACGATGGACAGGGATGGCTGAAAAACTGTTTTTT
CDR3: CASSERWTGMAEKLFF
J: TRBJ1-4
V: TRBV11-2
size: many
D: TRBD1

DNA: TGCGCCAGCAGAGGTACCCGGAACACCGGGGAGCTGTTTTTT
CDR3: CASRGTRNTGELFF
J: TRBJ2-2
V: TRBV5-1
size: .
D: .

DNA: TGTGCCAGCAGCCAGACCAGGACAGGCTCTGGAAACACCATATATTTT
CDR3: CASSQTRTGSGNTIYF
J: TRBJ1-3
V: TRBV7-9
size: .
D: TRBD1

DNA: TGTGCCACTATAATCGGGACAGGGGTGACCTATAATTCACCCCTCCACTTT
CDR3: CATIIGTGVTYNSPLHF
J: TRBJ1-6
V: TRBV27
size: few
D: TRBD1

DNA: TGTGCCAGCAGCACCCGTGGGCGGGGGACCCGAGAGGCCGGGGAGCTGTTTTTT
CDR3: CASSTRGRGTREAGELFF
J: TRBJ2-2
V: TRBV11-2
size: few
D: TRBD2

DNA: TGTGCCAGCAGTTTACGAGGGCCGGGAGAGGCTAAAGGCTACACCTTC
CDR3: CASSLRGPGEAKGYTF
J: TRBJ1-2
V: TRBV12-3/TRBV12-4
size: .
D: .

DNA: TGTGCCAGCAGCTTTACCGGACAGGGAACAGGAAACACCATATATTTT
CDR3: CASSFTGQGTGNTIYF
J: TRBJ1-3
V: TRBV11-2
size: few
D: TRBD1

DNA: TGCAGTGCTAGAAGGGGTGGACTCCCCCAAGCCACTGAAGCTTTCTTT
CDR3: CSARRGGLPQATEAFF
J: TRBJ1-1
V: TRBV20-1
size: few
D: .

DNA: TGCGCCAGCAGCCAAGACGAGCGGGGGACAGGGGAGCTGTCTTTT
CDR3: CASSQDERGTGELSF
J: TRBJ2-2
V: TRBV4-1
size: .
D: TRBD1

DNA: TGTGCCAGCAGTTTAATTCCCCCGGAGGTGTTGGACACCGGGGAGCTGTTTTTT
CDR3: CASSLIPPEVLDTGELFF
J: TRBJ2-2
V: TRBV27
size: .
D: .

DNA: TGTGCCAGCAGTAATACGAACGACTATGGCTACACCTTC
CDR3: CASSNTNDYGYTF
J: TRBJ1-2
V: TRBV12-3/TRBV12-4
size: .
D: .

DNA: TGTGCCAGCAGCTCAGCCGTTCAGGGGTACGAGCAGTACTTC
CDR3: CASSSAVQGYEQYF
J: TRBJ2-7
V: TRBV7-2
size: many
D: .

DNA: TGTGCCAGCAGCTTAGTACGGGGGGCAGATACGCAGTATTTT
CDR3: CASSLVRGADTQYF
J: TRBJ2-3
V: TRBV11-2
size: .
D: TRBD2

DNA: TGCGCCAGCACCCCAGCGGGGGGTCAACAAGAGACCCAGTACTTC
CDR3: CASTPAGGQQETQYF
J: TRBJ2-5
V: TRBV10-2
size: few
D: TRBD2

DNA: TGCGCCAGCAGCACGGGACAGGGCACAGATACGCAGTATTTT
CDR3: CASSTGQGTDTQYF
J: TRBJ2-3
V: TRBV4-1
size: .
D: TRBD1

DNA: TGTGCCAGCAGCTCTCGACAGTCGGCTGAAGCTTTCTTT
CDR3: CASSSRQSAEAFF
J: TRBJ1-1
V: TRBV7-9
size: many
D: .

DNA: TGTGCCAGCAGCGAAAGGGGTTCTGGTCAGCCCCAGCATTTT
CDR3: CASSERGSGQPQHF
J: TRBJ1-5
V: TRBV2
size: few
D: .

DNA: TGTGCCAGCAGCCGATACACAGATACGCAGTATTTT
CDR3: CASSRYTDTQYF
J: TRBJ2-3
V: TRBV11-2
size: many
D: .

DNA: TGTGCCAGCAGTTTGGGCGGGGGCGCACACTATGGCTACACCTTC
CDR3: CASSLGGGAHYGYTF
J: TRBJ1-2
V: TRBV28
size: once
D: .

DNA: TGTGCCAGCACCGACGGAGGCTGGAGCACAGATACGCAGTATTTT
CDR3: CASTDGGWSTDTQYF
J: TRBJ2-3
V: TRBV6-2/TRBV6-3
size: .
D: .